A single sample gave rise to the 31 T cell receptor beta chains below, sequenced in a study of cytomegalovirus exposure and HLA in healthy donors listed by TCRdb under 2017. Libraries were made using the immunoSEQ multiplex PCR assay. A mixture of 60 forward primers for TCR Vbeta segments and 13 reverse primers for TCR Jbeta segments was used in the multiplex PCR. Held by TCRdb, this immuneACCESS table contains in-frame sequences only and omits some clones. Under half of the omission traces to an unresolved V gene where checked; the cause of the rest is unknown. The sample includes about 160,000 clones, with approximately 75% observed a single time. The biggest ten clones account for about 1.9% of the sample. Specimen: PBMCs. These receptors were taken from a woman aged 18-30 years in good health and CMV-seronegative.

This clone was seen more than once but under ten times. J is TRBJ2-4 and V is TRBV2; TRBD1 matches 7 bases. With 4 bases clipped from V and 2 bases from J, the junction kept 5 bases outside the gene matches. This CDR3 spans 15 amino acids. Germline-derived CDR1 and CDR2 are SNHLY and FYNNEI. CDR3 protein: CASSARGGPKNIQYF. The CDR3 nucleotides are TGTGCCAGCAGTGCTCGAGGGGGCCCCAAAAACATTCAGTACTTC.

The chain combines TRBV19 with TRBJ2-4; 10 bases align to TRBD1. Germline-derived CDR1 and CDR2 are LNHDA and SQIVND (reference sequence). This CDR3 has 15 residues. V was pared by 10 bases and J by 6 bases, with 12 bases of the junction left unmatched. The DNA for the CDR3 is TGTGCCACTATAGACAGGGGGCTATCGGGAAACATTCAGTACTTC. This translates into CATIDRGLSGNIQYF.

The chain recombines TRBV2 with TRBJ2-7; 10 positions match TRBD1. Germline V gene sequence: CDR1 SNHLY, CDR2 FYNNEI. The V gene end was trimmed by 4 bases and the J gene end by 3 bases; junction bases not matched to a gene: 3. The CDR3 spans 14 residues. The CDR3 loop reads CASSVTGGFYEQYF. The CDR3 coding sequence is TGTGCCAGCAGTGTGACAGGGGGCTTCTACGAGCAGTACTTC.

The chain recombines TRBV6-5 with TRBJ2-1; 7 nucleotides line up with TRBD2. CDR3 length: 15 residues. CDR1 is MNHEY, CDR2 SVGAGI, per germline. The ends lost 7 bases at V and 2 bases at J; junction bases unmatched: 8. The CDR3 nucleotides are TGTGCCAGCACCATGGTTGCGGGGGCCTACAATGAGCAGTTCTTC. Translation: CASTMVAGAYNEQFF.

This chain uses TRBV9 with TRBJ2-3; no firm D call. The CDR3 extends over 13 amino acids. Germline V CDR1 and CDR2: SGDLS, YYNGEE. V lost 0 bases, J lost 7 bases, and 9 bases lay in between. As DNA, the CDR3 is TGTGCCAGCAGCGTAGGTGACTTTTATACGCAGTATTTT. The encoded protein is CASSVGDFYTQYF.

V is TRBV2 and J is TRBJ1-5, with a tentative D call TRBD1 (5 bases). Germline V CDR1 and CDR2: SNHLY, FYNNEI. Deletions cut 6 bases from V and 7 bases from J, with 19 bases between. There are 15 residues in the CDR3. The CDR3 reads CASRVLSGRGQPQHF. CDR3 coding DNA: TGTGCCAGCAGGGTCCTCTCAGGGAGGGGACAGCCCCAGCATTTT.

The chain employs TRBV5-1 and TRBJ2-7; no definite D call. There are 13 residues in the CDR3. The germline CDR1 and CDR2 sequences are SGHRS and YFSETQ. V was clipped by 0 bases and J by 5 bases, with 9 bases between them. DNA for the CDR3: TGCGCCAGCAGCTTGGGGCAGGCAAACGAGCAGTACTTC. This gives the protein CASSLGQANEQYF.

The chain links TRBV7-6 to TRBJ2-1; possible D gene TRBD2, 7 bases. Germline V CDR1 and CDR2: SGHVS, FNYEAQ. This CDR3 spans 12 amino acids. Trimming cost V 1 base and J 15 bases, with 13 bases left between them. CDR3 residues: CASSLEGGLMFF. DNA of the CDR3: TGTGCCAGCAGCTTAGAGGGGGGACTAATGTTCTTC.

As to this clone: Mismatch with germline at one junction end may stem from a read error. The V and J genes are TRBV7-7 and TRBJ2-3, with D possibly being TRBD1 (5 bases). The CDR3 length is 14 residues. The germline gives CDR1 SSHAT, CDR2 FNYEAQ (reference sequence). CDR3: CASSLVPGSDTQYF. CDR3 DNA: TGTGCTAGCAGCTTAGTCCCAGGGTCAGATACGCAGTATTTT.

The chain recombines TRBV2 with TRBJ2-5; 7 bases map to TRBD2. The CDR3 length is 14 residues. V dropped 6 bases and J dropped 2; count of bases not matched to a gene: 6. Germline CDR1 reads SNHLY; CDR2 reads FYNNEI. The CDR3 nucleotides read TGTGCCAGCAGCCTCGGGGGGAGGCAAGAGACCCAGTACTTC. Translated: CASSLGGRQETQYF. The full variable domain, completed using reference TRBV2 and TRBJ2-5, is EPEVTQTPSHQVTQMGQEVILRCVPISNHLYFYWYRQILGQKVEFLVSFYNNEISEKSEIFDDQFSVERPDGSNFTLKIRSTKLEDSAMYFCASSLGGRQETQYFGPGTRLLVL.

This chain uses TRBV28 with TRBJ2-7, with 16 bases matching TRBD2. The germline V gene encodes CDR1 MDHEN and CDR2 SYDVKM. The junction had 13 bases not matched to a gene; V was cut back by 5 bases and J by 0 bases. This CDR3 is built from 20 residues. CDR3: CASSGTSGRALVRLSYEQYF. The CDR3 DNA sequence: TGTGCCAGCAGTGGGACTAGCGGGAGGGCCTTAGTCCGTCTCTCCTACGAGCAGTACTTC.

This sequence joins TRBV14 and TRBJ2-5, with D maybe TRBD1 (6 bases). The CDR3 consists of 13 residues. V gave up 1 base and J gave up 11 bases, with 14 bases separating them. CDR1 is SGHDN, CDR2 FVKESK, per germline. This CDR3 reads CASSQVLAGTQYF. The CDR3 DNA reads TGTGCCAGCAGCCAAGTTTTGGCCGGGACACAGTACTTC.

The CDR3 DNA is TGCAGTGCCTTACAGGGGGAGACCCAGTACTTC. As protein: CSALQGETQYF. The gene calls are TRBV20-1 and TRBJ2-5, with 7 bases lining up with TRBD1. This CDR3 spans 11 amino acids. Per the germline V gene, CDR1 is DFQATT and CDR2 is SNEGSKA (reference sequence). Germline trimming cut 6 bases from V and 5 bases from J; bases unmatched to any gene: 3.

CDR3 amino acids: CASSFREGEAFF. CDR3 DNA: TGCGCCAGCAGCTTCCGGGAAGGTGAAGCTTTCTTT. The chain is built from TRBV5-1 and TRBJ1-1; unclear D gene. The CDR3 is 12 amino acids. V gave up 2 bases and J gave up 7 bases, with 9 bases separating them. CDR1 SGHRS and CDR2 YFSETQ come from the germline V gene. Supplemented by reference TRBV5-1 and TRBJ1-1, the full variable domain reads KAGVTQTPRYLIKTRGQQVTLSCSPISGHRSVSWYQQTPGQGLQFLFEYFSETQRNKGNFPGRFSGRQFSNSRSEMNVSTLELGDSALYLCASSFREGEAFFGQGTRLTVV.

CDR3 coding DNA: TGTGCCACCCGGACCGAGACAGCCTACGAGCAGTACTTC. Protein product: CATRTETAYEQYF. The V gene is TRBV6-5, the J gene TRBJ2-7; D is perhaps TRBD1 (5 bases). This CDR3 has 13 amino acids. Germline V gene sequence: CDR1 MNHEY, CDR2 SVGAGI. V was cut by 10 bases and J by 2 bases, with 15 bases left in between.

The chain joins TRBV27 to TRBJ1-1, with 11 bases identical to TRBD1. There are 14 residues in the CDR3. Germline values: CDR1 MNHEY, CDR2 SMNVEV (reference sequence). The ends lost 3 bases at V and 3 bases at J; junction bases unmatched: 0. Written as DNA, the CDR3 is TGTGCCAGCAGTTTGGGACAGGGGGACACTGAAGCTTTCTTT. Encoded protein: CASSLGQGDTEAFF.

The V and J genes are TRBV5-1 and TRBJ1-4; D uncertain. This CDR3 comprises 14 residues. V was shortened by 5 bases and J by 0 bases, with 8 bases between the two germline ends. Germline loops: CDR1 SGHRS, CDR2 YFSETQ. This CDR3 reads CASSRDTTNEKLFF. DNA of the CDR3: TGCGCCAGCAGTCGGGATACAACTAATGAAAAACTGTTTTTT. Variable domain in full (rest from reference TRBV5-1 and TRBJ1-4): KAGVTQTPRYLIKTRGQQVTLSCSPISGHRSVSWYQQTPGQGLQFLFEYFSETQRNKGNFPGRFSGRQFSNSRSEMNVSTLELGDSALYLCASSRDTTNEKLFFGSGTQLSVL.

The rearrangement joins TRBV10-1 to TRBJ2-5; 8 positions agree with TRBD1. In germline, CDR1 is WNHNN, CDR2 SYGVQD (reference sequence). The CDR3 totals 13 residues. Unmatched junction bases numbered 5, after V lost 6 bases and J lost 5 bases. The CDR3: CASRGQGQETQYF. CDR3 nucleotides: TGCGCCAGCAGAGGACAGGGACAGGAGACCCAGTACTTC.

The chain couples TRBV28 to TRBJ2-1; 8 nucleotides match TRBD1. The CDR3 extends over 18 amino acids. Germline CDR1 is MDHEN and CDR2 is SYDVKM. Trimming removed 6 bases from V and 8 bases from J; junction bases left unmatched: 21. The CDR3 is CASRSRDRRLRAGHEQFF. The CDR3 nucleotides are TGTGCCAGCAGAAGCCGGGACAGGCGTCTACGAGCGGGTCATGAGCAGTTCTTC.

This rearrangement joins TRBV30 to TRBJ2-3, with 8 bases that match TRBD2. Trimming at V came to 1 base and at J to 4 bases, leaving 13 bases not matched to a gene. The CDR3 runs 17 residues. Germline V gene data show CDR1 as GTSNPN and CDR2 as SVGIG (reference sequence). CDR3 in amino acids: CAWSATLIAGHSDTQYF. For the CDR3, the DNA is TGTGCCTGGAGTGCCACCCTTATAGCGGGACACTCAGATACGCAGTATTTT.

V usage is TRBV19 and J usage is TRBJ1-5, with 11 bases aligning to TRBD1. CDR3 size: 16 residues. Germline V gives CDR1 LNHDA, CDR2 SQIVND (reference sequence). V trimming: 8 bases; J trimming: 7 bases; junction bases outside the gene matches: 13. The CDR3 DNA is TGTGCCAGTTCCCCGATGAGGGACAGGGGGAAACAGCCCCAGCATTTT. Protein product: CASSPMRDRGKQPQHF.

This clone was seen many times. The V gene is TRBV5-1, the J gene TRBJ1-1, with 9 bases aligning to TRBD1. The CDR3 sequence is 15 residues long. Germline CDR1 and CDR2: SGHRS and YFSETQ. The V segment lost 0 bases and the J segment 1 base; nucleotides outside the gene matches: 1. The CDR3 DNA is TGCGCCAGCAGCTTGGCGGGACAGGGGAACACTGAAGCTTTCTTT. It translates to CASSLAGQGNTEAFF.

J is TRBJ2-5 and V is TRBV7-9, with D perhaps matching TRBD2 (7 bases). The J call is in doubt because the DNA end fits TRBJ2-7 better. CDR1 SEHNR and CDR2 FQNEAQ come from the germline V gene (reference sequence). The CDR3 contains 16 residues. CDR3 sequence reads: CASSFMGGGSSYEQYF. For the CDR3, the DNA is TGTGCCAGCAGCTTTATGGGGGGCGGGAGCTCCTACGAGCAGTACTTC.

The CDR3 here is CASSLDPGGAAEAFF. CDR3 in DNA: TGTGCCAGCAGCTTAGACCCAGGGGGCGCGGCTGAAGCTTTCTTT. This chain links TRBV7-3 with TRBJ1-1, with 8 bases lining up with TRBD1. This CDR3 spans 15 amino acids. The junction had 8 bases not matched to a gene; V was cut back by 2 bases and J by 6 bases. Germline CDR1 is SGHTA and CDR2 is FQGTGA.

In DNA form, the CDR3 reads TGCGCCAGCAGCTTAGGGGGCAGGGGTGACACTGAAGCTTTCTTT. Translating it yields CASSLGGRGDTEAFF. The chain has TRBV5-1 and TRBJ1-1; 7 bases agree with TRBD1. J was trimmed by 3 bases and V by 2 bases; bases with no gene match: 7. Germline V gene sequence: CDR1 SGHRS, CDR2 YFSETQ. The CDR3 has 15 amino acids.

The rearrangement uses TRBV9 and TRBJ1-1; 8 bases align to TRBD1. From germline, CDR1 is SGDLS and CDR2 YYNGEE. After removal of 3 bases from V and 2 bases from J, the junction contained 6 bases not matched to a gene. This CDR3 is built from 15 residues. The CDR3 region is CASSDLQGVNTEAFF. DNA for the CDR3: TGTGCCAGCAGCGACTTACAGGGGGTTAACACTGAAGCTTTCTTT.

The chain is built from TRBV5-1 and TRBJ2-3; perhaps TRBD1 as D (6 bases). CDR1 is SGHRS, CDR2 YFSETQ, per germline. This CDR3 comprises 15 residues. Trimming removed 3 bases at V and 3 bases at J, with 14 bases between. The CDR3 spells CASSSEQGKTDTQYF. For the CDR3, the DNA is TGCGCCAGCAGCTCCGAACAGGGAAAGACAGATACGCAGTATTTT.

With regard to this clone: At the DNA level, this CDR3 is encoded by other sequences in the same sample as well. The chain couples TRBV6-5 to TRBJ2-5, with 7 positions matching TRBD2. The germline V gene encodes CDR1 MNHEY and CDR2 SVGAGI. The CDR3 runs to 13 residues. The V and J ends lost 5 bases and 2 bases, in that order; junction bases with no gene match: 2. The CDR3 sequence is CASSRREQETQYF. CDR3 bases: TGTGCCAGCAGTCGGCGGGAGCAAGAGACCCAGTACTTC.

The J gene is TRBJ1-1, the V gene TRBV6-6, with TRBD1 matching 8 bases. Germline lookup yields CDR1 MNHNY and CDR2 SVGAGI (reference sequence). The CDR3 sequence is 13 residues long. The V and J ends lost 8 bases and 7 bases, in that order; junction bases with no gene match: 9. CDR3 residues: CASQLQGAVEAFF. CDR3 DNA sequence: TGTGCCAGCCAACTCCAGGGGGCCGTTGAAGCTTTCTTT.

This rearrangement joins TRBV27 to TRBJ2-1; maybe TRBD1 (5 bases). This CDR3 contains 14 residues. Germline V lookup: CDR1 MNHEY, CDR2 SMNVEV (reference sequence). With 2 bases removed from V and 8 bases from J, the gap between germline ends came to 13 bases. DNA for the CDR3: TGTGCCAGCAGTTTAGCCCCAAGGGGATATGAGCAGTTCTTC. Protein: CASSLAPRGYEQFF.

This clone came up a few times. The chain employs TRBV9 and TRBJ1-4, with D possibly TRBD1 on 5 matching bases. The CDR3 runs 16 residues. Germline V lookup: CDR1 SGDLS, CDR2 YYNGEE. V was pared by 1 base and J by 3 bases, with 13 bases between. CDR3: CASSVRAGGANEKLFF. The CDR3, as DNA: TGTGCCAGCAGCGTAAGGGCGGGGGGTGCTAATGAAAAACTGTTTTTT.